Sequencing of this TCR beta chain was carried out in a study of cytomegalovirus exposure and HLA in healthy donors. Study details: A subsequent analysis reported that the roughly 130 validation repertoires were produced on the same platform that had also been used for the roughly 670 first-cohort repertoires. General study points: The study flagged some 170 TCR beta chains as cytomegalovirus-associated. Subsequent analysis showed first-cohort TCR clusters tending to co-occur in some 110 validation repertoires.

Produced via immunoSEQ multiplex PCR; TCRdb's table is partial and in-frame only. This table holds about 82,000 clones, about 92% found once. Details on this clone: The antigen is unknown.

The sequence derives from a man between 18 and 35 years old in good health and CMV-seronegative. The sample comprised PBMCs.

For the CDR3, the DNA is TGCGCCAGCAGCTTGGATCAGGCCCATGGCTACACCTTC. Protein product: CASSLDQAHGYTF. The chain couples TRBV5-1 to TRBJ1-2; no definite D call. Trimming shortened V by 0 bases and J by 6 bases, and 9 bases separated the two germline ends. Per germline, CDR1 SGHRS and CDR2 YFSETQ. This CDR3 is 13 amino acids long.